This T cell receptor (beta chain) was recorded in a study of OX40 agonist ivuxolimab in advanced cancers. The wider study: The patients received agonistic anti-OX40 (CD134) antibody ivuxolimab. Hepatocellular carcinoma, melanoma, renal cell or head and neck cancer was diagnosed in the dose-escalation patients.

The V gene's germline CDR1 is MGHRA and CDR2 YSYEKL. There are 16 residues in the CDR3. The trim removed 6 bases at V and 0 bases at J, leaving 6 bases unmatched. Profiled with immunoSEQ multiplex PCR; TCRdb holds only in-frame clones, not every one. The table shows about 75,000 clones, with more than 90% occurring only once. Samples of blood were obtained at baseline, on cycle 4 day 1, and on cycle 7 day 1. This sample comprised CD4+ or CD8+ T cells sorted from blood, obtained in a trial of the OX40 agonist ivuxolimab. The source is an adult with an advanced solid tumor such as melanoma, head and neck, liver or kidney cancer. The chain employs TRBV4-1 and TRBJ2-1; the match to TRBD2 covers 9 bases. CDR3: CASRDLAGTSYNEQFF. DNA for the CDR3: TGCGCCAGCAGGGACCTAGCGGGAACCTCCTACAATGAGCAGTTCTTC.